This is a list of T cell receptor beta chains from one sample in a study of blood T cells in healthy people across ages. TCRdb redid the calling of the 5' RACE reads with MiXCR, one entry per CDR3 protein. The top ten hold about a quarter of the sample, which has just over 800,000 distinct CDR3 sequences, roughly 60% seen once. Source material: blood. The receptors stem from a man aged 25 to 40 in good health. CDR3s include the opening cysteine and the closing phenylalanine or tryptophan. The order of the fields is V gene, J gene, D gene, clone size, CDR3 protein, CDR3 DNA. D genes are given only for firm matches. Only some rows state a clone size, as once, few, many or a class for expanded clones.

>TRBV28|TRBJ1-2|.|.
CASSSDAMERGYTF
TGTGCCAGCAGTTCGGATGCTATGGAGAGAGGCTACACCTTC
>TRBV5-6|TRBJ2-1|.|.
CASSAGTLYNEQFF
TGTGCCAGCAGCGCCGGGACACTTTACAATGAGCAGTTCTTC
>TRBV20-1|TRBJ2-1|TRBD1|.
CSAYEGAGGYNEQFF
TGCAGTGCCTATGAGGGGGCAGGCGGCTACAATGAGCAGTTCTTC
>TRBV6-1|TRBJ2-2|TRBD1|.
CASPIPGQGAFTGELFF
TGTGCCAGCCCCATTCCGGGACAGGGGGCTTTCACCGGGGAGCTGTTTTTT
>TRBV6-1|TRBJ2-7|TRBD2|many
CASSSSSGGPYEQYF
TGTGCCAGCAGCTCTTCTAGCGGGGGACCCTACGAGCAGTACTTC
>TRBV29-1|TRBJ2-5|TRBD2|few
CSVEGTSGEETQYF
TGCAGCGTTGAAGGGACTAGCGGGGAAGAGACCCAGTACTTC
>TRBV3-1|TRBJ2-5|TRBD2|few
CASSHSGTSGGAYQETQYF
TGTGCCAGCAGCCACTCAGGGACTAGCGGGGGGGCGTACCAAGAGACCCAGTACTTC
>TRBV7-9|TRBJ1-4|.|few
CASSLVGVHEKLFF
TGTGCCAGCAGCTTAGTCGGGGTGCATGAAAAACTGTTTTTT
>TRBV29-1|TRBJ2-1|.|few
CSVDEELYNEQFF
TGCAGCGTTGATGAGGAGTTATACAATGAGCAGTTCTTC
>TRBV4-1|TRBJ2-6|.|many
CASSQDGQGANVLTF
TGCGCCAGCAGCCAAGACGGCCAAGGGGCCAACGTCCTGACTTTC
>TRBV6-6|TRBJ1-5|.|.
CASSQPQNQPQHF
TGTGCCAGCAGCCAACCCCAGAATCAGCCCCAGCATTTT
>TRBV6-5|TRBJ2-3|.|few
CASHDSSGQSDTQYF
TGTGCCAGCCATGACTCCTCGGGGCAATCCGATACGCAGTATTTT
>TRBV27|TRBJ2-4|TRBD2|.
CASSLLAGDKNIQYF
TGTGCCAGCAGTTTACTAGCGGGGGACAAAAACATTCAGTACTTC
>TRBV9|TRBJ1-5|.|few
CASSPSGLNNQPQHF
TGTGCCAGCAGCCCTTCAGGGTTAAACAATCAGCCCCAGCATTTT
>TRBV10-3|TRBJ2-1|.|.
CAISGTSYSYNEQFF
TGTGCCATCAGTGGGACGTCCTACTCCTACAATGAGCAGTTCTTC
>TRBV29-1|TRBJ1-2|TRBD1|.
CSVRTGADYGYTF
TGCAGCGTCCGGACAGGGGCGGACTATGGCTACACCTTC
>TRBV7-8|TRBJ1-2|.|.
CASSLAYVGGNYGYTF
TGTGCCAGCAGCTTAGCGTATGTAGGTGGGAACTATGGCTACACCTTC
>TRBV9|TRBJ2-1|TRBD2|.
CASSVGGGGYNEQFF
TGTGCCAGCAGCGTTGGCGGGGGGGGCTACAATGAGCAGTTCTTC
>TRBV7-9|TRBJ1-2|.|.
CASSLRTTGTKAGYTF
TGTGCCAGCAGCTTAAGAACGACCGGGACCAAGGCGGGCTACACCTTC
>TRBV6-5|TRBJ2-7|TRBD1|once
CASSSARTGAPEQYF
TGTGCCAGCAGTTCCGCTAGGACAGGGGCGCCCGAGCAGTACTTC
>TRBV24-1|TRBJ2-1|.|.
CATSDSTGAFYNEQFF
TGCGCCACCAGTGACTCAACAGGAGCGTTTTACAATGAGCAGTTCTTC
>TRBV6-2/TRBV6-3|TRBJ1-5|.|few
CASSYLNQPQHF
TGTGCCAGCAGTTATTTGAATCAGCCCCAGCATTTT
>TRBV10-3|TRBJ1-1|.|.
CAIRDTTEAFF
TGTGCCATCAGGGACACTACTGAAGCTTTCTTT
>TRBV4-3|TRBJ2-3|TRBD2|.
CASSQAGGIFYTDTQYF
TGCGCCAGCAGCCAAGCGGGGGGGATATTCTACACAGATACGCAGTATTTT
>TRBV6-5|TRBJ2-5|.|few
CASSSTGPQETQYF
TGTGCCAGCAGCTCGACAGGCCCACAAGAGACCCAGTACTTC
>TRBV7-6|TRBJ1-5|.|once
CASSSRGGGRGQPQHF
TGTGCCAGCAGTTCCCGCGGGGGCGGGAGAGGTCAGCCCCAGCATTTT
>TRBV7-9|TRBJ2-7|.|.
CASSFTGEQYF
TGTGCCAGCAGCTTTACCGGCGAGCAGTACTTC
>TRBV7-8|TRBJ2-1|TRBD2|.
CASSPRTSGGKNEQFF
TGTGCCAGCAGCCCCCGGACTAGCGGGGGGAAAAATGAGCAGTTCTTC
>TRBV6-2/TRBV6-3|TRBJ2-7|.|.
CASSYLPVREQYF
TGTGCCAGCAGTTACCTCCCCGTCAGGGAGCAGTACTTC
>TRBV6-2/TRBV6-3|TRBJ2-7|.|.
CASSILLAYEQYF
TGTGCCAGCAGTATACTCCTAGCCTACGAGCAGTACTTC
>TRBV4-2|TRBJ1-5|.|.
CASSQDRQFSNQPQHF
TGTGCCAGCAGCCAAGATCGGCAGTTTAGCAATCAGCCCCAGCATTTT
>TRBV10-3|TRBJ2-3|TRBD2|.
CAISDGTSGGAPDTQYF
TGTGCCATCAGTGACGGGACTAGCGGGGGGGCCCCAGATACGCAGTATTTT
>TRBV20-1|TRBJ2-5|.|.
CSARDPITRRVETQYF
TGCAGTGCTAGAGATCCCATAACAAGGAGGGTGGAGACCCAGTACTTC
>TRBV3-1|TRBJ2-7|.|.
CASSSTRLWDEQYF
TGTGCCAGCAGCTCAACGCGGCTTTGGGACGAGCAGTACTTC